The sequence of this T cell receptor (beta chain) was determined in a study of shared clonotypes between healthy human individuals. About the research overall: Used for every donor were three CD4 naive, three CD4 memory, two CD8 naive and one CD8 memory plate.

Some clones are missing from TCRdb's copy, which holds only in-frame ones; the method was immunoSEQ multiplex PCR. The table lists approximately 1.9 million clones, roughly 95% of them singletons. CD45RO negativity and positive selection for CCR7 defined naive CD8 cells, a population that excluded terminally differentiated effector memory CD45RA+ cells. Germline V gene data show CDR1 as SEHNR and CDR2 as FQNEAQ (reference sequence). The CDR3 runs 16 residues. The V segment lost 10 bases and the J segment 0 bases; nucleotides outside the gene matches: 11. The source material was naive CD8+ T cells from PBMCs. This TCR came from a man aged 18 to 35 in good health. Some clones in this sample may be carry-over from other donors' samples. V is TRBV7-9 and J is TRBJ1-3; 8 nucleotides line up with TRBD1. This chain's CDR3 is CATQRDRRNSGNTIYF. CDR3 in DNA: TGTGCCACCCAGAGGGACAGGCGAAACTCTGGAAACACCATATATTTT.